The clone carrying this TCR beta chain showed up just a few times. Under the authors' procedure: Reference gene primer amplification yielded estimated nucleated cell counts. Here immunoSEQ multiplex PCR was the method, and the copy in TCRdb shows in-frame clones only, minus some. For V, J and clone size, that table is used; D and trimming come from the DNA. The sample records about 60,000 clones, roughly 79% being singletons. These data belong to a study of blood T cell repertoires in COVID-19. Study summary: Researchers got acute and convalescent COVID-19 samples from the United States, Italy and Spain. Sources were T cells, B-cell-depleted T cells, or PBMCs; the material itself was cDNA or gDNA.

With V trimmed by 0 bases and J by 4 bases, 3 bases remained unmatched. This CDR3 is built from 15 residues. Germline V gene sequence: CDR1 SGHTA, CDR2 FQGNSA. The specimen was peripheral blood. The sequence was obtained from a man aged 55 to 70 with acute or convalescent COVID-19. The chain recombines TRBV7-2 with TRBJ2-5, with 9 bases fitting TRBD1. CDR3 sequence (DNA): TGTGCCAGCAGCTTAGCCGGGACAGGGCCAGAGACCCAGTACTTC. This sequence encodes CASSLAGTGPETQYF.